The 8 T cell receptor beta chains listed next were all sequenced from one sample in a study of blood T cell repertoires in COVID-19. Produced via immunoSEQ multiplex PCR; TCRdb's table is partial and in-frame only. The sample records roughly 130,000 clones, approximately 86% being singletons. The specimen was PBMCs or T cells enriched from blood (not recorded which). The receptors come from a woman aged 45 to 65 who had recovered from COVID-19.

To note about this clone: One end of the junction fails to match germline, which may point to a read error. This chain links TRBV7-7 with TRBJ1-4; 10 bases agree with TRBD1. The length of the CDR3 is 17 residues. In germline, CDR1 is SSHAT, CDR2 FNYEAQ (reference sequence). CDR3 amino acids: CASSQATGGRTNEKLFF. DNA of the CDR3: TGTGCTAGCAGCCAAGCGACAGGGGGCAGGACTAATGAAAAACTGTTTTTT.

The chain employs TRBV5-1 and TRBJ1-2; TRBD1 agrees at 8 bases. Germline lookup yields CDR1 SGHRS and CDR2 YFSETQ. V shed 4 bases, J shed 2 bases, and the junction held 10 bases outside the gene matches. The CDR3 consists of 16 residues. CDR3 in DNA: TGCGCCAGCAGCCCCCCGACAGGGGACGGGAACTATGGCTACACCTTC. Its translation: CASSPPTGDGNYGYTF.

The rearrangement joins TRBV5-1 to TRBJ2-3; 12 nucleotides align to TRBD2. The CDR3 totals 17 residues. The germline V gene encodes CDR1 SGHRS and CDR2 YFSETQ. The V segment lost 2 bases and the J segment 2 bases; nucleotides outside the gene matches: 6. The CDR3 DNA reads TGCGCCAGCAGCTTACCGCTAGCGGGGGGGGTCACAGATACGCAGTATTTT. Translated: CASSLPLAGGVTDTQYF.

The V and J genes are TRBV5-6 and TRBJ2-6; TRBD1 might be the D (7 bases). CDR3 length: 15 amino acids. Germline CDR1 is SGHDT and CDR2 is YYEEEE. Trimming shortened V by 3 bases and J by 4 bases, and 11 bases separated the two germline ends. The CDR3 sequence: CASSWGDSGANVLTF. The CDR3 nucleotides are TGTGCCAGCAGCTGGGGGGACAGCGGGGCCAACGTCCTGACTTTC.

The V call is TRBV30, the J call TRBJ2-3; 8 nucleotides match TRBD1. The ends lost 5 bases at V and 2 bases at J; junction bases unmatched: 6. The germline CDR1 and CDR2 sequences are GTSNPN and SVGIG (reference sequence). The CDR3 totals 14 residues. The CDR3 DNA is TGTGCCTGGGACAGGGGCGCCAACACAGATACGCAGTATTTT. It specifies CAWDRGANTDTQYF.

The chain recombines TRBV5-6 with TRBJ1-4; possibly TRBD1 for D (6 bases). V was cut by 3 bases and J by 3 bases, with 12 bases left in between. The germline CDR1 and CDR2 sequences are SGHDT and YYEEEE. The CDR3 sequence is 15 residues long. DNA for the CDR3: TGTGCCAGCAGCTCTTTAACAGGGTCTAATGAAAAACTGTTTTTT. Translating gives CASSSLTGSNEKLFF. The complete variable domain, with remaining parts taken from reference TRBV5-6 and TRBJ1-4, reads DAGVTQSPTHLIKTRGQQVTLRCSPKSGHDTVSWYQQALGQGPQFIFQYYEEEERQRGNFPDRFSGHQFPNYSSELNVNALLLGDSALYLCASSSLTGSNEKLFFGSGTQLSVL.

The rearrangement uses TRBV6-2 or TRBV6-3 and TRBJ2-2; 7 nucleotides line up with TRBD2. Trimming removed 5 bases from V and 5 bases from J; junction bases left unmatched: 8. The CDR3 consists of 15 residues. Germline V gene data show CDR1 as MNHEY and CDR2 as SVGEGT. This chain's CDR3 is CASSPTSAATGELFF. CDR3 nucleotides: TGTGCCAGCAGTCCCACTAGCGCGGCAACCGGGGAGCTGTTTTTT.

V usage is TRBV7-9 and J usage is TRBJ2-7, with TRBD1 matching 10 bases. V lost 1 base, J lost 3 bases, and 3 bases stayed unmatched. The CDR3 is made up of 15 amino acids. CDR1 is SEHNR, CDR2 FQNEAQ, per germline (reference sequence). DNA of the CDR3: TGTGCCAGCAGCTTAGTAGGGACAGGGGTCTACGAGCAGTACTTC. Protein product: CASSLVGTGVYEQYF. The full variable domain, rest sourced from reference TRBV7-9 and TRBJ2-7, is DTGVSQNPRHKITKRGQNVTFRCDPISEHNRLYWYRQTLGQGPEFLTYFQNEAQLEKSRLLSDRFSAERPKGSFSTLEIQRTEQGDSAMYLCASSLVGTGVYEQYFGPGTRLTVT.